One and the same sample provided the 18 T cell receptor beta chains below, sequenced in a study of siplizumab effects on memory and regulatory T cells. TCRdb's copy holds only in-frame clones and misses some; the assay was immunoSEQ multiplex PCR. The sample includes tens of thousands of clones, about 97% of them seen just once. Sequenced material: naive CD8+ T cells sorted from blood. The receptors shown here come from a human donor in good health.

V gene TRBV29-1 combines with J gene TRBJ2-1; a possible D gene is TRBD2 (6 bases). From germline, CDR1 is SQVTM and CDR2 ANQGSEA. Trimming stripped 7 bases from V and 0 bases from J, with 10 bases between. This CDR3 has 13 amino acids. DNA of the CDR3: TGCAGCGCGGAGGGCTTCTCCTACAATGAGCAGTTCTTC. Amino acids: CSAEGFSYNEQFF.

The J gene is TRBJ2-2, the V gene TRBV14; a possible D gene is TRBD1 (6 bases). The germline V gene has CDR1 SGHDN and CDR2 FVKESK. The CDR3 has 15 residues. The V and J ends lost 4 bases and 5 bases respectively, with 14 bases between them. CDR3 in DNA: TGTGCCAGCAGCCCCAGGGACATGGGAACCGGGGAGCTGTTTTTT. It translates to CASSPRDMGTGELFF.

CDR3 protein: CASSQDFSAFETQYF. For the CDR3, the DNA is TGCGCCAGCAGCCAAGATTTCTCGGCATTCGAGACCCAGTACTTC. The chain couples TRBV4-1 to TRBJ2-5; no firm D call. V gave up 0 bases and J gave up 5 bases, with 13 bases separating them. The germline CDR1 and CDR2 sequences are MGHRA and YSYEKL. The CDR3 length is 15 residues.

The table lists this clone with a count of one. V gene TRBV9 combines with J gene TRBJ2-7; a weak D match, TRBD2 (6 bases). The CDR3 totals 14 residues. Germline-derived CDR1 and CDR2 are SGDLS and YYNGEE. V was shortened by 3 bases and J by 2 bases, with 12 bases between the two germline ends. The CDR3 loop is CASSAWGEPYEQYF. The CDR3 DNA reads TGTGCCAGCAGCGCCTGGGGGGAACCCTACGAGCAGTACTTC.

The count of this clone is one. The V gene is TRBV30, the J gene TRBJ2-7, with 8 bases matching TRBD1. Germline V gene data show CDR1 as GTSNPN and CDR2 as SVGIG (reference sequence). The CDR3 covers 16 residues. Unmatched junction bases numbered 16, after V lost 7 bases and J lost 2 bases. CDR3 in amino acids: CALTFPPGQGPYEQYF. CDR3 nucleotide sequence: TGTGCCTTAACCTTCCCCCCCGGACAGGGACCCTACGAGCAGTACTTC.

V and J are TRBV11-2 and TRBJ2-7; D remains ambiguous. CDR3 length equals 13 residues. Germline CDR1 and CDR2: SGHAT and FQNNGV. V was cut by 8 bases and J by 2 bases, with 13 bases left in between. As DNA, the CDR3 is TGTGCCAGCGCCATTGGCAGAACCTACGAGCAGTACTTC. Protein product: CASAIGRTYEQYF.

The chain links TRBV5-6 to TRBJ2-1; tentatively, D is TRBD2 (6 bases). Germline V gene data show CDR1 as SGHDT and CDR2 as YYEEEE. The ends were cut back, 0 bases at V and 0 bases at J, with 16 bases in the middle. The length of the CDR3 is 18 residues. The CDR3 nucleotides are TGTGCCAGCAGCTTGGTGGGGAGGAGCAGGCGCTCCTACAATGAGCAGTTCTTC. It translates to CASSLVGRSRRSYNEQFF.

The chain carries TRBV4-1 and TRBJ1-5; unclear D gene. V was clipped by 4 bases and J by 6 bases, with 13 bases between them. CDR3 length: 14 amino acids. CDR1 and CDR2 (germline): MGHRA, YSYEKL. The CDR3 DNA reads TGCGCCAGCAGCCGAACAGATTCTGGTCAGCCCCAGCATTTT. It codes for CASSRTDSGQPQHF.

The chain couples TRBV4-1 to TRBJ2-7; D assignment may be TRBD1 or TRBD2 (5 bases each). Germline V gives CDR1 MGHRA, CDR2 YSYEKL. V lost 1 base and J lost 3, with 13 bases in between. The CDR3 is 15 residues long. This CDR3 reads CASSQVTTDYYEQYF. The CDR3 nucleotides read TGCGCCAGCAGCCAAGTAACGACAGACTACTACGAGCAGTACTTC.

Worth noting for this clone: Other DNA sequences from this sample encode an identical CDR3 as well. This CDR3 is CASSPGTSGSNEQFF. In DNA form, the CDR3 reads TGTGCCAGCAGTCCGGGGACTAGCGGGAGCAATGAGCAGTTCTTC. V usage is TRBV27 and J usage is TRBJ2-1, with 14 bases identical to TRBD2. Germline loops: CDR1 MNHEY, CDR2 SMNVEV (reference sequence). V dropped 5 bases and J dropped 6; count of bases not matched to a gene: 3. This CDR3 comprises 15 residues.

Concerning this clone: At one boundary the junction diverges from the germline segment, which might be a read error. The chain recombines TRBV7-7 with TRBJ2-1; D is uncertain. The CDR3 has 13 amino acids. Germline values: CDR1 SSHAT, CDR2 FNYEAQ (reference sequence). DNA of the CDR3: TGTGCTAGCAGCTTAAGCAGGAGCAATGAGCAGTTCTTC. Encoded protein: CASSLSRSNEQFF.

CDR3 DNA sequence: TGCAGCGGCCCGTGGGGGGCGGATGAGCAGTTCTTC. This translates into CSGPWGADEQFF. The rearrangement joins TRBV29-1 to TRBJ2-1; perhaps D is TRBD1 or TRBD2 (6 bases each). The CDR3 extends over 12 amino acids. The V gene's germline CDR1 is SQVTM and CDR2 ANQGSEA. V was shortened by 7 bases and J by 8 bases, with 15 bases between the two germline ends.

This chain joins TRBV5-1 and TRBJ2-7; 9 positions agree with TRBD2. The CDR3 runs to 16 residues. Germline V lookup: CDR1 SGHRS, CDR2 YFSETQ. Unmatched junction bases numbered 6, after V lost 0 bases and J lost 2 bases. CDR3 sequence: CASSLGSSGATYEQYF. CDR3 DNA sequence: TGCGCCAGCAGCTTGGGTTCTAGCGGGGCCACCTACGAGCAGTACTTC.

CDR3 sequence: CASSGPAGGKLEQFF. As DNA, the CDR3 is TGTGCCAGCAGCGGCCCGGCGGGAGGGAAACTTGAGCAGTTCTTC. J is TRBJ2-1 and V is TRBV11-2; 9 bases agree with TRBD2. The CDR3 contains 15 residues. Trimming removed 5 bases from V and 9 bases from J; junction bases left unmatched: 11. CDR1 is SGHAT, CDR2 FQNNGV, per germline.

J is TRBJ2-3 and V is TRBV7-6; D is possibly TRBD1 or TRBD2 (5 bases each). The CDR3 covers 16 residues. Germline assignment: CDR1 SGHVS and CDR2 FNYEAQ. With 3 bases removed from V and 0 bases from J, the gap between germline ends came to 13 bases. CDR3 DNA sequence: TGTGCCAGCAGCTTTGGATGGGGGAGTAGCACAGATACGCAGTATTTT. Translated: CASSFGWGSSTDTQYF.

The chain recombines TRBV27 with TRBJ2-3; D might be TRBD1 (6 bases). Trimming left V 6 bases short and J 2 bases short, with 9 bases between. The CDR3 extends over 13 amino acids. Germline-derived CDR1 and CDR2 are MNHEY and SMNVEV (reference sequence). CDR3 in DNA: TGTGCCAGCAGCCAGGGGTCCACAGATACGCAGTATTTT. Amino acid sequence: CASSQGSTDTQYF.

The genes are TRBV15 and TRBJ2-7, with 11 bases matching TRBD2. CDR3 size: 17 residues. Trimming removed 5 bases from V and 7 bases from J; junction bases left unmatched: 16. The germline gives CDR1 LNHNV, CDR2 YYDKDF (reference sequence). The CDR3 region is CATSRTISGRALFEQYF. CDR3 nucleotide sequence: TGTGCCACCAGCCGAACCATTAGCGGGAGGGCGTTGTTTGAGCAGTACTTC.

This clone appeared a single time. The chain employs TRBV4-1 and TRBJ2-5, with no clear D. The germline V and J ends were trimmed by 0 bases and 5 bases, with 10 bases remaining between them. Germline V gives CDR1 MGHRA, CDR2 YSYEKL. This CDR3 has 14 residues. CDR3 region: CASSQDGLGETQYF. CDR3 DNA sequence: TGCGCCAGCAGCCAAGACGGGTTGGGGGAGACCCAGTACTTC.